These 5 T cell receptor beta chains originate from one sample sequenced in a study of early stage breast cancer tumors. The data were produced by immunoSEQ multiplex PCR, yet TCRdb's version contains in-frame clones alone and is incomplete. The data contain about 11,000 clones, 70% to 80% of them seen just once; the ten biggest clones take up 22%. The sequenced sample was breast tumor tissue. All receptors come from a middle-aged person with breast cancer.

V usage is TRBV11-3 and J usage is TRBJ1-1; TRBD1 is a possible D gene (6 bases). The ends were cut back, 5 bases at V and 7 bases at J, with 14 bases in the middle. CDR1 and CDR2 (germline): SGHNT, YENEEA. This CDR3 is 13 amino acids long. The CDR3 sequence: CASSRGWDNEAFF. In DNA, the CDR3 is TGTGCCAGCAGCCGTGGTTGGGACAATGAAGCTTTCTTT.

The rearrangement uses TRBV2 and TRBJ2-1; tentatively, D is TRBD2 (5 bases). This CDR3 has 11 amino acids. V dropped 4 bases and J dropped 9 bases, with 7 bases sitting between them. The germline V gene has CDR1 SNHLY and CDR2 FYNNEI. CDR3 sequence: CASSGEGEQFF. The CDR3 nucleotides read TGTGCCAGCAGTGGAGAGGGTGAGCAGTTCTTC.

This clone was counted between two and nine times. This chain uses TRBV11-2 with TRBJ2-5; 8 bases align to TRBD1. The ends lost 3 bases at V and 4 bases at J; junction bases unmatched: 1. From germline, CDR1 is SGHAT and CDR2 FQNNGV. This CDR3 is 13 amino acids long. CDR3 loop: CASSFGQGETQYF. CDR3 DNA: TGTGCCAGCAGCTTCGGACAGGGAGAGACCCAGTACTTC. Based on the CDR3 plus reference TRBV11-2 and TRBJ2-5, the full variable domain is EAGVAQSPRYKIIEKRQSVAFWCNPISGHATLYWYQQILGQGPKLLIQFQNNGVVDDSQLPKDRFSAERLKGVDSTLKIQPAKLEDSAVYLCASSFGQGETQYFGPGTRLLVL.

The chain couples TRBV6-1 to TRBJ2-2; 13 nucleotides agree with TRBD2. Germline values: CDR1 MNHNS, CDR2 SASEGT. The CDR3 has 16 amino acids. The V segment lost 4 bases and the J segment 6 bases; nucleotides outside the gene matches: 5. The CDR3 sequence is CASSATSGRAPGELFF. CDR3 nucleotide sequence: TGTGCCAGCAGTGCTACTAGCGGGAGGGCCCCCGGGGAGCTGTTTTTT.

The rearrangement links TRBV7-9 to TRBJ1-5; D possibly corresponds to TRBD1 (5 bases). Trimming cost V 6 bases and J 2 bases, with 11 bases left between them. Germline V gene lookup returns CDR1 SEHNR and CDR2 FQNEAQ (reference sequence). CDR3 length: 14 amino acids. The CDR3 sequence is CASRIGVGNQPQHF. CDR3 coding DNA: TGTGCCAGCAGAATAGGGGTAGGCAATCAGCCCCAGCATTTT.